A single sample is the source of the 30 T cell receptor beta chains below, sequenced in a study of blood T cell repertoires in COVID-19. Using immunoSEQ multiplex PCR, the repertoire was profiled, and TCRdb retains in-frame clones only, with some absent. This repertoire shows hundreds of thousands of clones, around 89% found once; its top ten account for over 8%. Sample: PBMCs or T cells enriched from blood (not recorded which). These receptors were collected from a woman in her thirties or forties who had recovered from COVID-19.

The V and J genes are TRBV2 and TRBJ2-1, with 8 bases fitting TRBD1. This CDR3 has 16 amino acids. V shed 7 bases and J 4 bases; nucleotides not matched to a gene: 12. Germline V gene data show CDR1 as SNHLY and CDR2 as FYNNEI. The CDR3 loop reads CASNPRSRGLYNEQFF. The CDR3 coding sequence is TGTGCCAGCAACCCTCGTAGCAGGGGGCTGTACAATGAGCAGTTCTTC.

This sequence joins TRBV7-2 and TRBJ2-7; D possibly corresponds to TRBD2 (6 bases). This CDR3 is built from 14 residues. CDR1 is SGHTA and CDR2 is FQGNSA in the germline V gene. Trimming pared 7 bases from V and 3 bases from J, leaving 16 bases between. Here the CDR3 reads CASTAGRSLYEQYF. The CDR3 DNA reads as TGTGCCAGCACCGCGGGACGAAGCCTCTACGAGCAGTACTTC.

This clone was detected only once. The chain joins TRBV6-5 to TRBJ2-7; 7 positions match TRBD1. The CDR3 has 13 amino acids. The V and J ends lost 5 bases and 3 bases, in that order; junction bases with no gene match: 4. Germline CDR1 reads MNHEY; CDR2 reads SVGAGI. The CDR3: CASSNQGDYEQYF. The CDR3 bases are TGTGCCAGCAGTAACCAGGGGGACTACGAGCAGTACTTC.

There are a few counts of this clone. The V gene is TRBV6-5, the J gene TRBJ1-6, with 8 bases that match TRBD1. The germline CDR1 and CDR2 sequences are MNHEY and SVGAGI. The V gene end was trimmed by 5 bases and the J gene end by 3 bases; junction bases not matched to a gene: 3. The CDR3 is 15 amino acids. CDR3 in amino acids: CASSLTGDYNSPLHF. The CDR3 DNA sequence: TGTGCCAGCAGTCTGACAGGGGACTATAATTCACCCCTCCACTTT.

CDR3 in DNA: TGTGCCAGCAGTCACCGGGGAGGAAACACCATATATTTT. This gives the protein CASSHRGGNTIYF. The gene calls are TRBV12-3 or TRBV12-4 and TRBJ1-3; D is unclear. The CDR3 consists of 13 residues. V was clipped by 5 bases and J by 4 bases, with 9 bases between them.

V usage is TRBV3-1 (or the pseudogene TRBV3-2) and J usage is TRBJ2-5; 8 nucleotides match TRBD2. The CDR3 is 16 amino acids. The V gene end was trimmed by 1 base and the J gene end by 2 bases; junction bases not matched to a gene: 6. Germline V gene data show CDR1 as LGHDT and CDR2 as YNNKEL (reference sequence). The CDR3 spells CASSQGTSSYQETQYF. CDR3 bases: TGTGCCAGCAGCCAAGGGACTAGCAGTTATCAAGAGACCCAGTACTTC.

The genes are TRBV7-8 and TRBJ2-7, with TRBD1 identical over 9 bases. The CDR3 consists of 17 residues. Germline CDR1 is SGHVS and CDR2 is FQNEAQ. V was pared by 6 bases and J by 1 base, with 13 bases of the junction left unmatched. The CDR3 DNA reads as TGTGCCAGCAGTTACCAGCCGACAGGGGGTGGATCCTACGAGCAGTACTTC. It is translated as CASSYQPTGGGSYEQYF.

V usage is TRBV5-8 and J usage is TRBJ2-2, with D tentatively TRBD1 (6 bases). The germline V and J ends were trimmed by 5 bases and 3 bases, with 14 bases remaining between them. Germline V CDR1 and CDR2: SGHTS, YDEGEE. This CDR3 has 15 amino acids. This chain's CDR3 is CASSTPGHYTGELFF. Here the CDR3 DNA reads TGTGCCAGCAGTACCCCGGGACATTACACCGGGGAGCTGTTTTTT.

Only a few counts were recorded for this clone. Within the sample, other DNA sequences also encode this same CDR3. The chain is built from TRBV11-2 and TRBJ2-5; the match to TRBD2 covers 7 bases. This CDR3 has 14 residues. Trimming at V came to 3 bases and at J to 3 bases, leaving 4 bases not matched to a gene. Germline V gives CDR1 SGHAT, CDR2 FQNNGV. This CDR3 is CASSFNRGEETQYF. CDR3 DNA: TGTGCCAGCAGCTTCAATCGGGGGGAAGAGACCCAGTACTTC.

The V and J genes are TRBV29-1 and TRBJ2-1; 9 nucleotides match TRBD2. This CDR3 spans 15 amino acids. V was clipped by 1 base and J by 5 bases; unmatched bases: 6. Per germline, CDR1 SQVTM and CDR2 ANQGSEA. CDR3 nucleotides: TGCAGCGTTGAAGTTAGCGGGGGATCTGACAATGAGCAGTTCTTC. Its translation is CSVEVSGGSDNEQFF.

This clone was seen only once. The chain's CDR3 is CASSLGQEYEQYF. In DNA, the CDR3 is TGCGCCAGCAGCTTGGGGCAAGAATACGAGCAGTACTTC. This sequence joins TRBV5-1 and TRBJ2-7; D is unresolved. The CDR3 runs to 13 residues. V was cut by 0 bases and J by 4 bases, with 8 bases left in between. Germline V gives CDR1 SGHRS, CDR2 YFSETQ. Drawing the rest from reference TRBV5-1 and TRBJ2-7, the complete variable domain is KAGVTQTPRYLIKTRGQQVTLSCSPISGHRSVSWYQQTPGQGLQFLFEYFSETQRNKGNFPGRFSGRQFSNSRSEMNVSTLELGDSALYLCASSLGQEYEQYFGPGTRLTVT.

V usage is TRBV19 and J usage is TRBJ2-7, with a tentative D call TRBD2 (5 bases). Trimming shortened V by 4 bases and J by 5 bases, and 18 bases separated the two germline ends. The CDR3 length is 15 residues. Germline V lookup: CDR1 LNHDA, CDR2 SQIVND (reference sequence). CDR3 sequence: CASSTRAGLKNEQYF. As DNA, the CDR3 is TGTGCCAGTAGTACGCGGGCGGGTTTAAAGAACGAGCAGTACTTC. Variable domain in full (rest from reference TRBV19 and TRBJ2-7): DGGITQSPKYLFRKEGQNVTLSCEQNLNHDAMYWYRQDPGQGLRLIYYSQIVNDFQKGDIAEGYSVSREKKESFPLTVTSAQKNPTAFYLCASSTRAGLKNEQYFGPGTRLTVT.

The V and J genes are TRBV30 and TRBJ2-2; the match to TRBD2 covers 12 bases. V dropped 0 bases and J dropped 4; count of bases not matched to a gene: 12. The CDR3 is 19 residues long. CDR1 and CDR2 from the germline V gene are GTSNPN and SVGIG (reference sequence). This chain's CDR3 is CAWSVKGLAGLQPTGELFF. The DNA of the CDR3 is TGTGCCTGGAGTGTAAAGGGACTAGCGGGCCTACAACCCACCGGGGAGCTGTTTTTT.

The chain carries TRBV6-5 and TRBJ2-2; D unclear. CDR1 is MNHEY and CDR2 is SVGAGI in the germline V gene. V was cut by 2 bases and J by 7 bases, with 8 bases left in between. The CDR3 has 13 residues. The CDR3 region is CASSYPGGGELFF. The CDR3 DNA is TGTGCCAGCAGTTACCCGGGTGGCGGGGAGCTGTTTTTT.

The genes are TRBV5-1 and TRBJ2-7; D unresolved. V was cut by 2 bases and J by 2 bases, with 8 bases left in between. CDR3 length: 13 amino acids. Looked up from germline, CDR1 is SGHRS and CDR2 is YFSETQ. CDR3 loop: CASSFGGTYEQYF. The CDR3 DNA reads as TGCGCCAGCAGCTTTGGCGGAACCTACGAGCAGTACTTC.

The chain carries TRBV4-3 and TRBJ2-7; TRBD2 aligns across 8 bases. J was trimmed by 1 base and V by 3 bases; bases with no gene match: 5. In germline, CDR1 is LGHNA, CDR2 YSLEER. CDR3 length: 15 residues. CDR3 amino acids: CASSQISGTSYEQYF. CDR3 coding DNA: TGCGCCAGCAGCCAGATTAGCGGGACTTCCTACGAGCAGTACTTC.

This chain uses TRBV29-1 with TRBJ2-5; 7 bases are a match to TRBD2. CDR3 length: 10 residues. Germline V lookup: CDR1 SQVTM, CDR2 ANQGSEA. The DNA of the CDR3 is TGCAGTGGGGGGGAAGAGACCCAGTACTTC. It specifies CSGGEETQYF.

The CDR3 sequence is CASSHSGDSNQPQHF. The CDR3 DNA reads as TGTGCCAGCAGTCACTCAGGGGATAGCAATCAGCCCCAGCATTTT. The chain is built from TRBV7-2 and TRBJ1-5, with a possible D match to TRBD1 (6 bases). Per germline, CDR1 SGHTA and CDR2 FQGNSA. The CDR3 sequence is 15 residues long. Between the trimmed V and J ends, which lost 6 bases and 0 bases, there was a span of 12 bases.

This clone showed up just once. This chain connects TRBV24-1 to TRBJ1-2; tentative D call: TRBD1 (5 bases). V dropped 9 bases and J dropped 6 bases, with 10 bases sitting between them. Looked up from germline, CDR1 is KGHDR and CDR2 is SFDVKD. CDR3 length equals 11 residues. This CDR3 is CATGGDDGYTF. The CDR3 DNA reads as TGTGCCACCGGAGGGGATGATGGCTACACCTTC.

This clone came up a few times. V gene TRBV12-3 or TRBV12-4 combines with J gene TRBJ1-2; possible D gene TRBD1, 5 bases. Between the trimmed V and J ends, which lost 4 bases and 8 bases, there was a span of 11 bases. The CDR3 is 12 amino acids. The CDR3, as DNA: TGTGCCAGCAGTTACGGGGGTACGGGCTACACCTTC. Protein sequence: CASSYGGTGYTF.

A single count supports this clone. This chain connects TRBV11-1 to TRBJ2-5, with D perhaps TRBD1 (5 bases). V lost 5 bases and J lost 4, with 17 bases in between. Per germline, CDR1 SGHAT and CDR2 FQDESV (reference sequence). This CDR3 is 15 amino acids long. CDR3 in DNA: TGTGCCAGCAGCCTACAATCCAGGGCCCGAGAGACCCAGTACTTC. Protein sequence: CASSLQSRARETQYF.

On this clone: The junction shows a germline mismatch at one end, possibly a read error. This chain links TRBV7-7 with TRBJ2-2; D might be TRBD2 (5 bases). Germline V gives CDR1 SSHAT, CDR2 FNYEAQ (reference sequence). The length of the CDR3 is 14 residues. CDR3 in DNA: TGTGCTAGCAGCTTAGCGCGAAACACCGGGGAGCTGTTTTTT. This translates into CASSLARNTGELFF.

This clone has just one count. The DNA for the CDR3 is TGTGCCAGCAGCGCGGGACTAGCGGGGCCCTACGAGCAGTACTTC. Its protein is CASSAGLAGPYEQYF. The chain uses TRBV9 and TRBJ2-7, with TRBD2 identical over 13 bases. Trimming at V came to 3 bases and at J to 2 bases, leaving 2 bases not matched to a gene. Germline assignment: CDR1 SGDLS and CDR2 YYNGEE. The CDR3 is made up of 15 amino acids.

The chain combines TRBV5-1 with TRBJ1-2, with 9 bases fitting TRBD1. V lost 1 base and J lost 8; bases outside the gene matches: 15. This CDR3 contains 17 residues. Germline CDR1 and CDR2: SGHRS and YFSETQ. CDR3 nucleotides: TGCGCCAGCAGCTTGTTTGGCAGGGGACAGGGATTGAGCGGCTACACCTTC. Its translation: CASSLFGRGQGLSGYTF.

The table lists this clone with a count of one. V and J are TRBV4-3 and TRBJ2-7; D might be TRBD2 (6 bases). V was pared by 0 bases and J by 1 base, with 16 bases between. Germline CDR1 is LGHNA and CDR2 is YSLEER. CDR3 length: 17 residues. The CDR3 DNA reads TGCGCCAGCAGCCAAGATCCATCGGGTAGCGGTTCCTACGAGCAGTACTTC. Its protein is CASSQDPSGSGSYEQYF.

The chain recombines TRBV5-4 with TRBJ2-5, with 14 bases identical to TRBD2. Trimming took 3 bases from V and 7 from J; bases not matched to a gene: 14. The CDR3 totals 18 residues. CDR1 and CDR2 from the germline V gene are SGHNT and YYREEE (reference sequence). The CDR3 DNA sequence: TGTGCCAGCAGCTGGAGGCAGGGACTAGCGGGGGTGCTTGCGACCCAGTACTTC. Translated, it gives CASSWRQGLAGVLATQYF.

V and J are TRBV28 and TRBJ2-7, with D possibly TRBD2 on 6 matching bases. Trimming took 8 bases from V and 4 from J, leaving 24 bases between them. The germline CDR1 and CDR2 sequences are MDHEN and SYDVKM. The CDR3 extends over 16 amino acids. CDR3 sequence: CASSLSGLAKAYEQYF. As DNA, the CDR3 is TGTGCCAGCTCTCTGTCCGGGCTAGCGAAGGCTTACGAGCAGTACTTC. Together with reference TRBV28 and TRBJ2-7, the CDR3 gives the full variable domain: DVKVTQSSRYLVKRTGEKVFLECVQDMDHENMFWYRQDPGLGLRLIYFSYDVKMKEKGDIPEGYSVSREKKERFSLILESASTNQTSMYLCASSLSGLAKAYEQYFGPGTRLTVT.

The CDR3 loop is CASTPGLVGYNEQFF. CDR3 bases: TGTGCCAGTACCCCGGGACTAGTAGGGTACAATGAGCAGTTCTTC. The chain combines TRBV19 with TRBJ2-1; TRBD2 agrees at 8 bases. The trim removed 7 bases at V and 4 bases at J, leaving 9 bases unmatched. CDR1 LNHDA and CDR2 SQIVND come from the germline V gene (reference sequence). This CDR3 is 15 amino acids long. Full variable domain (rest looked up from reference TRBV19 and TRBJ2-1): DGGITQSPKYLFRKEGQNVTLSCEQNLNHDAMYWYRQDPGQGLRLIYYSQIVNDFQKGDIAEGYSVSREKKESFPLTVTSAQKNPTAFYLCASTPGLVGYNEQFFGPGTRLTVL.

The rearrangement links TRBV11-1 to TRBJ2-1; D uncertain. CDR1 and CDR2 from the germline V gene are SGHAT and FQDESV (reference sequence). V was trimmed by 8 bases and J by 0 bases, leaving 14 bases between them. The CDR3 covers 15 residues. The chain's CDR3 is CASSSGRYSYNEQFF. The CDR3, as DNA: TGTGCCAGCTCCTCTGGCAGGTACTCCTACAATGAGCAGTTCTTC.

The rearrangement links TRBV2 to TRBJ1-1, with TRBD1 matching 9 bases. CDR3 length: 14 amino acids. Germline V CDR1 and CDR2: SNHLY, FYNNEI. After removal of 6 bases from V and 4 bases from J, the junction contained 6 bases not matched to a gene. CDR3 loop: CASRGQGRATEAFF. In DNA form, the CDR3 reads TGTGCCAGCAGAGGACAGGGGAGGGCCACTGAAGCTTTCTTT.